In its sample, the clone carrying this TCR beta chain was seen a few times. The data were taken from a study of blood T cell repertoires in COVID-19. Background on the study: Collection of acute and convalescent COVID-19 samples took place in the United States, Italy and Spain. In each case, the material was cDNA or gDNA derived from T cells, B-cell-depleted T cells, or PBMCs.

Authors' methods: The assay estimated nucleated cells by amplifying reference gene primers. Method: immunoSEQ multiplex PCR; TCRdb's copy keeps in-frame clones and lacks some. V and J calls and clone size come straight from that table; D and trimming were deduced from the DNA. This table has more than 50,000 clones, roughly nine tenths appearing once. CDR3 length: 16 amino acids. Germline CDR1 is SGDLS and CDR2 is YYNGEE. J lost 5 bases, V lost 0 bases, and 8 bases had no gene match. This chain connects TRBV9 to TRBJ2-1; 7 bases are shared with TRBD2. The receptor comes from a man in his fifties or sixties with active COVID-19. Sequenced material: peripheral blood. This chain's CDR3 is CASSVGSLADHNEQFF. DNA for the CDR3: TGTGCCAGCAGCGTAGGCTCTCTAGCGGATCACAATGAGCAGTTCTTC.